This T cell receptor beta chain was identified in a study of molecular identifiers for immune sequencing clone quantification. Study background: Five portions were made in replicates from RNA of 20,000 or 100,000 naive CD8 cells, and four underwent sequencing.

V shed 6 bases and J 0 bases; nucleotides not matched to a gene: 7. CDR1 is SNHLY, CDR2 FYNNEI, per germline. CDR3 length: 16 residues. Previously described methods and listed TCR primers were used for bulk TCR libraries. TCRdb re-derived calls from the PCR reads in MiXCR, one entry per CDR3 protein. The sample has 85,000 to 100,000 distinct CDR3 sequences; less than 25% are singletons. The source material was naive CD8+ T cells from blood, with Jurkat cell RNA spiked in. The subset is: FACS-sorted CD8+CD4-CCR7+CD45RA+ naive T cells. V gene TRBV2 combines with J gene TRBJ2-2; 7 bases align to TRBD2. This receptor was identified in a human donor in good health. Some libraries in this study had Jurkat cell RNA spiked in. CDR3 protein: CASRGGLDPNTGELFF. Here the CDR3 DNA reads TGTGCCAGCAGAGGTGGACTAGACCCGAACACCGGGGAGCTGTTTTTT.